This TCR beta chain was documented in a study of identical twins. The J segment lost 2 bases and the V segment lost 0 bases, leaving 3 bases of the junction unmatched. Germline V gives CDR1 LGHDT, CDR2 YNNKEL (reference sequence). The CDR3 contains 15 residues. TCRdb re-derived calls from the 5' RACE reads in MiXCR, one entry per CDR3 protein. The table shows a few hundred thousand distinct CDR3 sequences, with roughly 9.5% occurring only once. The same sample was also studied in work on yellow fever vaccine responses in identical twins. That source adds: On the reported evidence, twins' vaccine T cell responses seemed partly convergent and partly personalized.

The sequenced material came from PBMCs. This TCR derives from a woman under 30 in good health. The chain is built from TRBV3-1 and TRBJ1-2; 7 bases map to TRBD1. CDR3 sequence (DNA): TGTGCCAGCAGCCAAGATCTGGGACAGAACTATGGCTACACCTTC. Residues: CASSQDLGQNYGYTF. The full variable domain, completed using reference TRBV3-1 and TRBJ1-2, is DTAVSQTPKYLVTQMGNDKSIKCEQNLGHDTMYWYKQDSKKFLKIMFSYNNKELIINETVPNRFSPKSPDKAHLNLHINSLELGDSAVYFCASSQDLGQNYGYTFGSGTRLTVV.